A selection of T cell receptor beta chains follows, all from one sample in a study of beta chain features in type 1 diabetes. TCRdb keeps only in-frame clones here, not all; method: immunoSEQ multiplex PCR. In the table there are about 650,000 clones, 12% of which are singletons. The sequenced sample was naive CD4+ T cells from blood. These receptors were taken from a man between 25 and 39 years old with type 1 diabetes. Each CDR3 is given with its conserved first and last residue. The D gene is left open where the match is weak. Size is omitted from some rows. Given values are once, few, many or a class for expanded clones.

>NA|TRBV7-2|TRBD1|TRBJ1-1
CASSPPGQTTEAFF
TGTGCCAGCAGCCCCCCGGGACAGACCACTGAAGCTTTCTTT
>NA|TRBV25-1|NA|TRBJ1-4
CASGLPGQANEKLFF
TGTGCCAGCGGATTACCGGGACAAGCTAATGAAAAACTGTTTTTT
>few|TRBV10-3|TRBD1|TRBJ2-7
CAIRSGGDRGYEQYF
TGTGCCATCCGTAGTGGTGGAGACAGGGGCTACGAGCAGTACTTC
>NA|TRBV9|NA|TRBJ1-6
CASSVGGDHSPLHF
TGTGCCAGCAGCGTGGGGGGTGATCATTCACCCCTCCACTTT
>few|TRBV21-1|NA|TRBJ1-6
CASSISWDRGHSPLHF
TGTGCCAGCAGCATCTCTTGGGACAGGGGGCATTCACCCCTCCACTTT
>NA|TRBV30|TRBD1|TRBJ1-6
CAWRGPGTGQGSPLHF
TGTGCCTGGAGAGGCCCGGGGACAGGGCAGGGTTCACCCCTCCACTTT
>few|TRBV27|TRBD1|TRBJ2-4
CASSYRTGAAKNIQYF
TGTGCCAGCAGTTACCGGACAGGCGCAGCCAAAAACATTCAGTACTTC
>few|TRBV9|TRBD1|TRBJ2-7
CASSASTGGIEQYF
TGTGCCAGCAGCGCTTCGACAGGGGGGATAGAGCAGTACTTC
>few|TRBV9|NA|TRBJ2-1
CASSPGRETYNEQFF
TGTGCCAGCAGCCCCGGTCGCGAGACCTACAATGAGCAGTTCTTC
>NA|TRBV11-2|NA|TRBJ1-2
CASSPNLGAYTF
TGTGCCAGCAGCCCGAACCTGGGGGCCTACACCTTC
>few|TRBV5-4|TRBD2|TRBJ2-2
CASSPGLVPNTGELFF
TGTGCCAGCAGCCCCGGACTAGTTCCGAACACCGGGGAGCTGTTTTTT
>few|TRBV23-1|TRBD2|TRBJ2-1
CASSQSGGGGRFF
TGCGCCAGCAGTCAATCTGGGGGGGGTGGCCGGTTCTTC
>NA|TRBV6-1|NA|TRBJ2-7
CASTPGPGEQYF
TGTGCCAGCACCCCGGGGCCCGGGGAGCAGTACTTC
>NA|TRBV27|NA|TRBJ2-1
CASSQGFRQFNEQFF
TGTGCCAGCAGTCAGGGGTTCCGACAGTTCAATGAGCAGTTCTTC
>NA|TRBV4-3|NA|TRBJ1-2
CASSHQGSHGYTF
TGCGCCAGCAGCCATCAAGGGTCCCATGGCTACACCTTC
>few|TRBV28|NA|TRBJ1-6
CATDEAGNSPLHF
TGTGCCACGGACGAGGCCGGCAATTCACCCCTCCACTTT
>NA|TRBV2|NA|TRBJ2-5
CASSVEGQGYQETQYF
TGTGCCAGCAGTGTGGAGGGGCAGGGGTACCAAGAGACCCAGTACTTC
>NA|TRBV5-1|TRBD1|TRBJ2-3
CASSLDGRGTPTDTQYF
TGCGCCAGCAGCTTGGACGGCAGGGGGACCCCCACAGATACGCAGTATTTT
>few|TRBV13|NA|TRBJ1-6
CASSLGGPGRSPLHF
TGTGCCAGCAGCTTAGGGGGCCCAGGGCGATCACCCCTCCACTTT
>few|TRBV14|NA|TRBJ1-2
CASSQVAGMDGYTF
TGTGCCAGCAGCCAAGTCGCAGGGATGGATGGCTACACCTTC
>NA|TRBV6-5|TRBD2|TRBJ2-7
CASSRIAGGHYEQYF
TGTGCCAGCTCCCGAATAGCGGGGGGGCACTACGAGCAGTACTTC
>NA|TRBV29-1|NA|TRBJ2-7
CSVGSDAYEQYF
TGCAGCGTTGGGTCTGATGCCTACGAGCAGTACTTC